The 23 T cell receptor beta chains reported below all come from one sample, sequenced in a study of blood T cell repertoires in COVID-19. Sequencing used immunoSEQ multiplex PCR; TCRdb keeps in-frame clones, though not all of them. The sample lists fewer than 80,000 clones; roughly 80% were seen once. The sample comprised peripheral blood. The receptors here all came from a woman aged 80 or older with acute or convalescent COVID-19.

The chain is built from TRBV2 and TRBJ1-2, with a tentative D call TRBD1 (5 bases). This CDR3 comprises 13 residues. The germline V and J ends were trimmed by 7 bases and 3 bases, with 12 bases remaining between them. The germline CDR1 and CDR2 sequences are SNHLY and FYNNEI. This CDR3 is CASTQGLYYGYTF. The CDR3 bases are TGTGCCAGCACCCAGGGACTTTACTATGGCTACACCTTC.

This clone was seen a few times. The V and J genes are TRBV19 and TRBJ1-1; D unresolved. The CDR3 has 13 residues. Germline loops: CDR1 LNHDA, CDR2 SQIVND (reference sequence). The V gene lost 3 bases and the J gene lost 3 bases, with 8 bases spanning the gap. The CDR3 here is CASSMRGDTEAFF. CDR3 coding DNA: TGTGCCAGTAGTATGAGAGGAGACACTGAAGCTTTCTTT.

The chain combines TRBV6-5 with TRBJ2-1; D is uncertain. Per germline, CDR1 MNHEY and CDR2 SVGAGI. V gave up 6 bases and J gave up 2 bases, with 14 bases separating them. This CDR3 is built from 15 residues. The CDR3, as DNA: TGTGCCAGCAGCGAGAGGTTCTGGACCTACAATGAGCAGTTCTTC. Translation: CASSERFWTYNEQFF.

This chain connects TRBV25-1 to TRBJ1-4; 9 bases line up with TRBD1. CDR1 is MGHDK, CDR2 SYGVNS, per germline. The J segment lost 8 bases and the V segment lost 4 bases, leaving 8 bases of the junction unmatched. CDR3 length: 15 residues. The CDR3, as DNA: TGTGCCAGCAGTGCACCCGGGACAGGGATGGAAAAACTGTTTTTT. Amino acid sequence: CASSAPGTGMEKLFF. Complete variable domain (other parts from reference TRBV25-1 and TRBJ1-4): EADIYQTPRYLVIGTGKKITLECSQTMGHDKMYWYQQDPGMELHLIHYSYGVNSTEKGDLSSESTVSRIRTEHFPLTLESARPSHTSQYLCASSAPGTGMEKLFFGSGTQLSVL.

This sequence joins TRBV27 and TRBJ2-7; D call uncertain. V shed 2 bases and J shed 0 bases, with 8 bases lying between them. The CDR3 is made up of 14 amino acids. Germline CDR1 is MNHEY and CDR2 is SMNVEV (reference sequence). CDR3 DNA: TGTGCCAGCAGTTTACGACAACACTCCTACGAGCAGTACTTC. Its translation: CASSLRQHSYEQYF.

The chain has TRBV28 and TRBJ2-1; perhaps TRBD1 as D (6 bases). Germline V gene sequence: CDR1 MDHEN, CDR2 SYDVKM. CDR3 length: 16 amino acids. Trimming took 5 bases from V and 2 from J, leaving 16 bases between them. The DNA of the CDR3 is TGTGCCAGCAGTCCCACGTGGCAGGGGACCTACAATGAGCAGTTCTTC. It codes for CASSPTWQGTYNEQFF.

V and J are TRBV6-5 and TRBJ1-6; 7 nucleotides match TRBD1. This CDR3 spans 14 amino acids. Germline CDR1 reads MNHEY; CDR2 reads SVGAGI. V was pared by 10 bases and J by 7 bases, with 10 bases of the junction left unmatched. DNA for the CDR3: TGTGCCATCAGGGGGGGGCGGAACAATTCACCCCTCCACTTT. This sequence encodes CAIRGGRNNSPLHF.

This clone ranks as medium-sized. CDR3 in amino acids: CSADWASDEQFF. CDR3 DNA: TGCAGCGCGGACTGGGCTTCCGATGAGCAGTTCTTC. The chain links TRBV29-1 to TRBJ2-1; D perhaps matches TRBD2 (5 bases). Trimming cost V 7 bases and J 8 bases, with 15 bases left between them. From germline, CDR1 is SQVTM and CDR2 ANQGSEA. The CDR3 is made up of 12 amino acids.

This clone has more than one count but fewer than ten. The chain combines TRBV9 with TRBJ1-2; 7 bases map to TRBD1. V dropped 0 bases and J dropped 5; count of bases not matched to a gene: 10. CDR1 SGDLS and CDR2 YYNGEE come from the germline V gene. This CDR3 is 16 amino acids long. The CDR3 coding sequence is TGTGCCAGCAGCGTAGCCAGACAGGGAATGGCTTATGGCTACACCTTC. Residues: CASSVARQGMAYGYTF.

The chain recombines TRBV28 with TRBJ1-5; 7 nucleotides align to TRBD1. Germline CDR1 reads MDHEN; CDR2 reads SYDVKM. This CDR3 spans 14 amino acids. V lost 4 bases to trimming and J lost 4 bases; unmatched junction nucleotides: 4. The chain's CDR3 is CASSSPGGNQPQHF. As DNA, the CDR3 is TGTGCCAGCAGTTCTCCAGGGGGTAATCAGCCCCAGCATTTT.

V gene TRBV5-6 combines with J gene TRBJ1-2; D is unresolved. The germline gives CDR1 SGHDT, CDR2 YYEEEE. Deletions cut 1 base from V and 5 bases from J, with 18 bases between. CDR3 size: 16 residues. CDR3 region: CASSLPGEGNWYGYTF. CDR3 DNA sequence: TGTGCCAGCAGCTTGCCCGGAGAGGGAAATTGGTATGGCTACACCTTC.

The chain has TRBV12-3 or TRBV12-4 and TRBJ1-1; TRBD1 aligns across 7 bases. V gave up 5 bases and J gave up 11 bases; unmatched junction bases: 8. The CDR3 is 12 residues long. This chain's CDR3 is CASSHAQGRAFF. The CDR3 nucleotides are TGTGCCAGCAGTCATGCACAGGGGAGGGCTTTCTTT.

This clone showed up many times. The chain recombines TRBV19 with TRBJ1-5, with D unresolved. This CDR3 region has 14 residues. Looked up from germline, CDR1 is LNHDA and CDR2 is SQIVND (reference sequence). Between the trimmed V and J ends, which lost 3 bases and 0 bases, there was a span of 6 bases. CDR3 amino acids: CASSIRDSNQPQHF. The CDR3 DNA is TGTGCCAGTAGTATTAGAGATAGCAATCAGCCCCAGCATTTT.

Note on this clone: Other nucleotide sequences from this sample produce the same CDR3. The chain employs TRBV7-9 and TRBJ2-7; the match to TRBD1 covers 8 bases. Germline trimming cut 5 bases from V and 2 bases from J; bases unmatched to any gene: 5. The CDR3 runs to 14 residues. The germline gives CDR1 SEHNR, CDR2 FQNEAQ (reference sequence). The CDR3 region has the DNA TGTGCCAGCAGCCCAGGACAGGGTACCTACGAGCAGTACTTC. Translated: CASSPGQGTYEQYF.

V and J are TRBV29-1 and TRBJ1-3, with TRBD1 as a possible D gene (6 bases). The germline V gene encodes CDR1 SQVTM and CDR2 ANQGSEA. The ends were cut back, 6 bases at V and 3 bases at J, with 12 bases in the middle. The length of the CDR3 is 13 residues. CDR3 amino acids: CSVTGTVGNTIYF. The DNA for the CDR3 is TGCAGCGTAACAGGGACGGTTGGAAACACCATATATTTT. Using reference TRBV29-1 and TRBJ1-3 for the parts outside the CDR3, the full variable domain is SAVISQKPSRDICQRGTSLTIQCQVDSQVTMMFWYRQQPGQSLTLIATANQGSEATYESGFVIDKFPISRPNLTFSTLTVSNMSPEDSSIYLCSVTGTVGNTIYFGEGSWLTVV.

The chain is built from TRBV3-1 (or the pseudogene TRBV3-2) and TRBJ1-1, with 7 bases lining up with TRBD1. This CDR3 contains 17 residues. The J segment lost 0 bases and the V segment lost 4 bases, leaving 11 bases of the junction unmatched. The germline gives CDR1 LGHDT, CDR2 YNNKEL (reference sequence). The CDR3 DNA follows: TGTGCCAGCAGCCTACAAGACAGGGCTTACATGAACACTGAAGCTTTCTTT. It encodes CASSLQDRAYMNTEAFF.

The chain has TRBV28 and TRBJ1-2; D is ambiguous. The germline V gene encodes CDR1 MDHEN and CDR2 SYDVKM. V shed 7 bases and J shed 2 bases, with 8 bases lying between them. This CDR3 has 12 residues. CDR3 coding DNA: TGTGCCAGCACTCGTCTGAACTATGGCTACACCTTC. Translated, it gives CASTRLNYGYTF.

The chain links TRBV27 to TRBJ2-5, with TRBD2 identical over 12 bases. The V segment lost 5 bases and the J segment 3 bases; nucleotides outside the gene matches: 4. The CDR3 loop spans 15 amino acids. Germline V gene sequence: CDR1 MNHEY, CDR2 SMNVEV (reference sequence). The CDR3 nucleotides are TGTGCCAGCAGTCCAAGACTAGCGGGGGAAGAGACCCAGTACTTC. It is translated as CASSPRLAGEETQYF.

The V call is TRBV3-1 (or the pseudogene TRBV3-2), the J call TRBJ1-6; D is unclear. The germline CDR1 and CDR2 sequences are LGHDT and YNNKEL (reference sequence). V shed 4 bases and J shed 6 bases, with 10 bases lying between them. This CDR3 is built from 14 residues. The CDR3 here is CASSPIQSNSPLHF. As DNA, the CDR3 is TGTGCCAGCAGCCCGATACAGAGTAATTCACCCCTCCACTTT.

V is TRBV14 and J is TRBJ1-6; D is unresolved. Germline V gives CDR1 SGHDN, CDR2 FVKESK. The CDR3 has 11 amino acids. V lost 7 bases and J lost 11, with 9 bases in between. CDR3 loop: CASKGRTPLHF. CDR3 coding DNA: TGTGCCAGCAAAGGGAGGACACCCCTCCACTTT.

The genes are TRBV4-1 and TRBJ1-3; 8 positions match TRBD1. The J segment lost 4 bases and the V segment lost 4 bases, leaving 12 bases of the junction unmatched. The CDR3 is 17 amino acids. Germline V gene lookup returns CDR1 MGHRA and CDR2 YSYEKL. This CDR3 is CASSPTTQGALGNTIYF. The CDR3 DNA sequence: TGCGCCAGCAGCCCAACAACGCAGGGGGCTTTGGGAAACACCATATATTTT.

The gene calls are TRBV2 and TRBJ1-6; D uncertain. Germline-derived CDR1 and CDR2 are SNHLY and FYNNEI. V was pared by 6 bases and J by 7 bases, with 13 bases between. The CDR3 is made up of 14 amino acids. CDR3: CASSEGMGNSPLHF. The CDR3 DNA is TGTGCCAGCAGCGAGGGAATGGGGAATTCACCCCTCCACTTT.

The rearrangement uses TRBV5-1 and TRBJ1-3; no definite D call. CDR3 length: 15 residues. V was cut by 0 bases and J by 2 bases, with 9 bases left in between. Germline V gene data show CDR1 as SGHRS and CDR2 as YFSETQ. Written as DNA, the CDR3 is TGCGCCAGCAGCTTGGTTCTAGGAACTGGAAACACCATATATTTT. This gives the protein CASSLVLGTGNTIYF.